The 11 T cell receptor beta chains reported below all come from one sample, sequenced in a study of CD8+CD57+ T cells in acquired aplastic anemia. Only patients with CD8+CD57+ cell expansion on flow cytometry were chosen for sequencing. Using genomic DNA as the template, TCR beta VDJ and CDR3 profiling was carried out. From the reads, TCRdb called clonotypes with MiXCR, one entry per CDR3 protein. The sample carries about 180,000 distinct CDR3 sequences, 45% to 60% recorded once. The specimen sequenced was sorted CD4+, CD8+, or CD8+CD57+ T cells (not recorded which) from PBMCs. These receptors all stem from a human donor with aplastic anemia.

J is TRBJ2-3 and V is TRBV15; no clear D. V lost 4 bases and J 0 bases, leaving 8 bases between the germline ends. From germline, CDR1 is LNHNV and CDR2 YYDKDF (reference sequence). The CDR3 consists of 14 residues. The CDR3 nucleotides read TGTGCCACCAGCACCCAAACTAGCACAGATACGCAGTATTTT. Translated, it gives CATSTQTSTDTQYF. The entire variable domain, with the rest obtained from reference TRBV15 and TRBJ2-3, is as follows: DAMVIQNPRYQVTQFGKPVTLSCSQTLNHNVMYWYQQKSSQAPKLLFHYYDKDFNNEADTPDNFQSRRPNTSFCFLDIRSPGLGDTAMYLCATSTQTSTDTQYFGPGTRLTVL.

This clonotype was found a few times. The chain links TRBV25-1 to TRBJ2-5; no clear D. Germline-derived CDR1 and CDR2 are MGHDK and SYGVNS. The CDR3 runs to 12 residues. V dropped 7 bases and J dropped 0 bases, with 6 bases sitting between them. CDR3 coding DNA: TGTGCCAGCAAACTGGACCAAGAGACCCAGTACTTC. Its translation: CASKLDQETQYF.

This clonotype has a handful of counts. The V call is TRBV3-1, the J call TRBJ2-3; possibly TRBD2 for D (5 bases). The V gene's germline CDR1 is LGHDT and CDR2 YNNKEL (reference sequence). Trimming removed 0 bases from V and 8 bases from J, with 6 bases in between. This CDR3 contains 12 residues. The CDR3 loop reads CASSQDGVTQYF. The CDR3 nucleotides are TGTGCCAGCAGCCAAGACGGGGTTACGCAGTATTTT.

This chain links TRBV29-1 with TRBJ2-2; D is possibly TRBD2 (6 bases). V lost 6 bases to trimming and J lost 0 bases, with 11 bases between them. The CDR3 length is 14 residues. Germline CDR1 SQVTM, CDR2 ANQGSEA. CDR3 protein: CSVDSGANTGELFF. The CDR3 coding sequence is TGCAGCGTCGATAGCGGAGCGAACACCGGGGAGCTGTTTTTT.

J is TRBJ2-7 and V is TRBV20-1; 8 bases line up with TRBD2. The CDR3 runs 14 residues. Germline values: CDR1 DFQATT, CDR2 SNEGSKA (reference sequence). Trimming removed 1 base from V and 12 bases from J; junction bases left unmatched: 14. The CDR3 is CSARGKIAGGPRYF. The CDR3 DNA reads TGCAGTGCTAGAGGGAAGATCGCGGGGGGTCCGCGGTACTTC.

V and J are TRBV2 and TRBJ2-3, with D possibly TRBD2 on 6 matching bases. Trimming cost V 2 bases and J 13 bases, with 16 bases left between them. CDR3 size: 13 residues. CDR1 is SNHLY and CDR2 is FYNNEI in the germline V gene. CDR3 DNA: TGTGCCAGCAGTGAACGTGGGGCGGGACGGGAGTATTTT. Residues: CASSERGAGREYF.

This clonotype was observed a handful of times. The V gene is TRBV7-2, the J gene TRBJ2-7, with 9 positions matching TRBD1. Germline V gene sequence: CDR1 SGHTA, CDR2 FQGNSA. There are 14 residues in the CDR3. J was trimmed by 2 bases and V by 9 bases; bases with no gene match: 8. The chain's CDR3 is CASFDRDRAYEQYF. The CDR3, as DNA: TGTGCCAGTTTTGACCGGGACAGGGCCTACGAGCAGTACTTC.

The chain joins TRBV19 to TRBJ2-7, with TRBD1 matching over 9 bases. Trimming at V came to 10 bases and at J to 3 bases, leaving 7 bases not matched to a gene. In germline, CDR1 is LNHDA, CDR2 SQIVND (reference sequence). The CDR3 is 13 amino acids. The CDR3 DNA reads TGTGCCACCGCCTGGACAGGGGACTACGAGCAGTACTTC. Its translation: CATAWTGDYEQYF.

The table lists this clonotype with many counts. The V and J genes are TRBV11-1 and TRBJ2-1; 14 bases match TRBD2. Trimming removed 2 bases from V and 1 base from J; junction bases left unmatched: 10. The CDR3 has 20 residues. CDR1 and CDR2 (germline): SGHAT, FQDESV (reference sequence). The DNA of the CDR3 is TGTGCCAGCAGCTTATTACCGGGACTAGCGGGGGATCAGTCCTACAATGAGCAGTTCTTC. Its translation is CASSLLPGLAGDQSYNEQFF.

The V and J genes are TRBV10-1 and TRBJ2-5; 14 bases are shared with TRBD2. V lost 2 bases and J lost 1; bases outside the gene matches: 3. CDR1 and CDR2 (germline): WNHNN, SYGVQD (reference sequence). The CDR3 is 17 residues long. For the CDR3, the DNA is TGCGCCAGCAGTGAGCCTGGACTAGCGGGAGGCCAAGAGACCCAGTACTTC. It yields the protein CASSEPGLAGGQETQYF.

The rearrangement joins TRBV7-8 to TRBJ2-5, with TRBD1 matching 7 bases. This CDR3 has 14 amino acids. Germline V CDR1 and CDR2: SGHVS, FQNEAQ. V was clipped by 5 bases and J by 4 bases; unmatched bases: 7. CDR3 coding DNA: TGTGCCAGCAGCATAGGGGGCAGGGGAGAGACCCAGTACTTC. Its protein product is CASSIGGRGETQYF.